The clone carrying this T cell receptor (beta chain) was seen ten or more times. This sample was taken from a study of T cells after yellow fever vaccination. MiXCR, run by TCRdb on the 5' RACE reads, gives a single entry per CDR3 protein. The sample holds about 210,000 distinct CDR3 sequences, 3% to 4% seen once. CDR1 LGHNA and CDR2 YSLEER come from the germline V gene. V was trimmed by 4 bases and J by 0 bases, leaving 12 bases between them. The CDR3 is 15 residues long. The sequencing here drew on CD4+ T cells sorted from PBMCs, taken 10 days after the yellow fever booster vaccination. The V call is TRBV4-3, the J call TRBJ1-1; tentatively, D is TRBD1 (6 bases). This clonotype was obtained from a man in his late teens or twenties who received the YFV17D yellow fever vaccine. The CDR3 reads CASSPQGIMNTEAFF. CDR3 coding DNA: TGCGCCAGCAGCCCCCAGGGGATCATGAACACTGAAGCTTTCTTT.